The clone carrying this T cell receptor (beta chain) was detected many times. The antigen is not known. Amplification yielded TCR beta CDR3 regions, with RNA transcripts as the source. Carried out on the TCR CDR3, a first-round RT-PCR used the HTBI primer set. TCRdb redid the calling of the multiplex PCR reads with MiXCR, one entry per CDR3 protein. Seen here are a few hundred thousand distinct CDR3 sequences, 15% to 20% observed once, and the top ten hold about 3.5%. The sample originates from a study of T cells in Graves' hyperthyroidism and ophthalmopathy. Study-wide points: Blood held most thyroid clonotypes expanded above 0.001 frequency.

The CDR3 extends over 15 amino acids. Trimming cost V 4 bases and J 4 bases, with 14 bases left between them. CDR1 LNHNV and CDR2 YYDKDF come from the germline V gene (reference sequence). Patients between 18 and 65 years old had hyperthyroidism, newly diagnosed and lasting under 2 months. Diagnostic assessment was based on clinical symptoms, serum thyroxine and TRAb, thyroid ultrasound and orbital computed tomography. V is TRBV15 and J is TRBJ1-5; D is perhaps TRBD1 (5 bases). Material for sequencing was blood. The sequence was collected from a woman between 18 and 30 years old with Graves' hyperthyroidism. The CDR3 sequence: CATSTGQGVNQPQHF. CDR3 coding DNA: TGTGCCACCAGCACTGGACAAGGCGTGAATCAGCCCCAGCATTTT.